The T cell receptor (beta chain) described here comes from a study of T cells in localized non-small cell lung cancer (dated by TCRdb to between 2020 and 2021). In terms of the full investigation: The study analyzed T cell repertoires of a few hundred early-stage NSCLC patients, comparing tumors and uninvolved tumor-adjacent lungs. The cohort was made up of hundreds of treatment-naive NSCLC patients whose localized lung tumors had been resected. Of the NSCLC patients, around 140 were male and approximately 97 were female, and the mean age was around 66 years. Results and caveats for the whole study, not just this receptor: The highest T cell clonality was observed in uninvolved tumor-adjacent lung, where clonality exceeded that of tumor, suggesting that antigenic responses were more focused in uninvolved tumor-adjacent lung. Because multi-region tumor sequencing was not done, intratumor heterogeneity could not be ruled out. A median of roughly 60 of the top 100 tumor clones turned up in the paired uninvolved adjacent lung, and fewer than 35 of those clones also ranked among the top 100 of that same adjacent lung. Longer overall survival was associated with higher blood T cell density, whereas shorter survival was associated with higher adjacent-lung clonality. Since the design was exploratory, TCR variables were selected using unadjusted p-values with no false-discovery rate correction.

TCR beta CDR3 regions were sequenced from DNA using the immunoSEQ Assay. In the authors' own workflow: To compute T cell density, TCR beta template counts were normalized to usable DNA, which was estimated by amplifying housekeeping genes. Richness was estimated using the preseqR package, with extrapolation to 400,000 templates for PBMC samples and to 120,000 templates for tissue samples. Clonality was calculated as one minus Pielou's evenness. Differential abundance testing on productive amino-acid clonotypes, with a minimum total count of 5 and an alpha of 0.1, was used to identify tissue-enriched TCRs. The Jaccard Index and the Morisita Overlap Index were used to measure how much the repertoires overlapped between compartments. TCR beta CDR3s were clustered by GLIPH together with public tetramer-defined viral CDR3s, and at least three viral sequences plus V-gene enrichment were required for viral motifs. TCRdb limited this immuneACCESS table to in-frame rearrangements with V and J called. A share of clones is missing; checked studies link under half to unresolved V genes, and the rest is unexplained. V and J calls and clone size are those listed in that table; D and trimming were worked out from the DNA. This sample has about 72,000 clones in its table, and 70% to 90% of those were observed once. The top ten hold roughly 13% of the sample.

Concerning this clone itself: It lacks a known antigen. There are no base qualities to consult, and no much larger clone falls within one base.

At diagnosis, peripheral blood, uninvolved tumor-adjacent lung and tumor were collected and stored as a combination of fresh-frozen and FFPE material. For TCR repertoire profiling, blood samples were analyzed in the form of peripheral blood mononuclear cells. Specimen: peripheral blood, collected before any cancer treatment. The TCR originated in a female donor of 60 years or more with stage I lung adenocarcinoma.

The CDR3 region reads CASSFRLQGRTVYGYTF. The DNA sequence is given as TGTGCCAGCAGCTTCAGGTTACAGGGAAGGACAGTCTATGGCTACACCTTC. The chain is assembled from TRBV5-5 and TRBJ1-2, and TRBD1 may be the D gene, going by 6 matching bases. Taken from cysteine to phenylalanine, the CDR3 has 17 residues. Only the CDR3 part of the read is kept: 51 bases, read in frame from the first base. CDR1 and CDR2 are drawn from the germline V gene (reference sequence): SGHKS, YYEKEE. V is cut by 2 bases and J by 4 bases, and the space between the germline ends is 21 bases.